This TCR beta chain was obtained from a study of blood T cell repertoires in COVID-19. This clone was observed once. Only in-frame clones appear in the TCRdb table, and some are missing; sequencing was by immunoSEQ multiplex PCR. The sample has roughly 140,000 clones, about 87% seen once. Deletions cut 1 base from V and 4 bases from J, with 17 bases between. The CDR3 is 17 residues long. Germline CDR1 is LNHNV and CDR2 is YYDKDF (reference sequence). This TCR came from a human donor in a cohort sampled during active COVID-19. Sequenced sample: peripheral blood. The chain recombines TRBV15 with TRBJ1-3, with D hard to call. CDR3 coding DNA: TGTGCCACCAGCAGAGTGGGCGGGCCCAACAGCGGAAACACCATATATTTT. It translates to CATSRVGGPNSGNTIYF.